The text below deals with one T cell receptor (beta chain). Antigen unknown. V shed 3 bases and J shed 3 bases, with 15 bases lying between them. CDR3 size: 15 residues. Germline CDR1 is SGHKS and CDR2 is YYEKEE (reference sequence). The PCR contained 60 Vbeta and 13 Jbeta primers. TCRdb's table, derived via immunoSEQ multiplex PCR, lists solely in-frame clones and lacks some. The table includes about 160,000 clones, roughly 89% detected once. This sample is drawn from a study of cytomegalovirus exposure and HLA in healthy donors. Study findings and constraints: Clonal expansion was found to be greater in HLA-associated TCR beta chains than in equally common others in a later analysis.

The chain couples TRBV5-5 to TRBJ1-1, with unresolved D. This TCR came from a young woman in good health and CMV-seronegative. Sequencing was done on a sample of PBMCs. DNA of the CDR3: TGTGCCAGCAGCTGGGAGGCAATCCGGGACACTGAAGCTTTCTTT. The encoded protein is CASSWEAIRDTEAFF.